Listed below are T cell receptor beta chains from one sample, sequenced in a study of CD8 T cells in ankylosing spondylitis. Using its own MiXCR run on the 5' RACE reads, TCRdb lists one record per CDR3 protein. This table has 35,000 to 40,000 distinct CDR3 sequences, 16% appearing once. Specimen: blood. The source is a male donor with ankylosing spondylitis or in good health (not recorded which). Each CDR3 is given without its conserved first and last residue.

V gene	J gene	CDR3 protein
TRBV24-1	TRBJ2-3	ATSGGTTDTQY
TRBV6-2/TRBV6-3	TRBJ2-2	ASSYHGNTGELF
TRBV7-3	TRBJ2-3	ASSLRPGTGTDTQY
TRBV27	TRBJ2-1	ASSPTSGWTSEQF
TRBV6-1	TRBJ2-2	ASREGGDTGVLF
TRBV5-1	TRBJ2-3	ASSFGDRGTDTQY
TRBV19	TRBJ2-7	PSSIGQGLYEQY
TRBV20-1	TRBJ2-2	SALTSGNTGELF
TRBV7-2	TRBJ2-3	ASSLRTGSRTDTQY
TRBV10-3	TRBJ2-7	AISGRYEQY
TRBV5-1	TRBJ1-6	ASSPTGQPSDSPLH
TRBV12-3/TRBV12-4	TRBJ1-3	ASRSRLTSGNTIY
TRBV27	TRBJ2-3	ASSLGNRLLDTDTQY
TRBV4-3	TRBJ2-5	ASSQEGRIQETQY
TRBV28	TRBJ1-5	ASSIAKRPQH
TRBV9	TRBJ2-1	ASSGTSGNEQF
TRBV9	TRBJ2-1	ASSTPGTYNEQF
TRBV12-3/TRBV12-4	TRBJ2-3	ASCSGRRGDTQY
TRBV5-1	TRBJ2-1	ASSSSPGLAGKPPYNEQF
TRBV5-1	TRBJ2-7	ASSLTSTSGNYEQY
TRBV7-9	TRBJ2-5	ASSLGDSNGETQY
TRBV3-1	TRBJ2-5	ASSQNMVQETQY
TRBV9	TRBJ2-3	ASSVATSGDTQY
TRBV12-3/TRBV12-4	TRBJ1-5	ASSSTGLNQPQH
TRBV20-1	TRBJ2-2	SARGDRGANTGELF
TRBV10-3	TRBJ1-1	AIRDRRGTEAF
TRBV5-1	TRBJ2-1	ASSLEAGLYEQF
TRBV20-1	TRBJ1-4	SAKGPTREKLF
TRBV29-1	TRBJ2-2	SGGTSGVRGGELF
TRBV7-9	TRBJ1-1	ASSAGRNTEAF
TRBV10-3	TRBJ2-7	AISAFRVYEQY
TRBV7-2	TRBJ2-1	ASSLKRESYNEQF
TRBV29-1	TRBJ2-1	SVYHRTSGVYNEQF
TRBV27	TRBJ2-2	TSSLGPGELF
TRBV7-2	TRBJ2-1	ASSWVAGDNEQF
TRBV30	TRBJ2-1	AWSTRGADNEQF
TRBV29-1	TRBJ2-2	SVITFGELF
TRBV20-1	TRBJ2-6	SAETLLPPGANVLT
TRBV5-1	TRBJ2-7	ASSSGQALYEQY
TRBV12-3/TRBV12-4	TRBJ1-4	ASSTRRDLSNEKLF
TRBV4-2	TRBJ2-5	ASTQEESRQTQY
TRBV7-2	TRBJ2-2	ASSLRGVLGELF
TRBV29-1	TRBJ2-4	SGRLGNIQY
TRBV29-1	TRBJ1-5	SVGTGGDQPQH
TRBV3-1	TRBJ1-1	ASSQGGNTEAF
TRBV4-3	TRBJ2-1	ASSQNGQVHNEQF
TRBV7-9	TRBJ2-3	ASSLVRNTQY
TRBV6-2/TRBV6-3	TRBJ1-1	ASSTGRTSTEAF
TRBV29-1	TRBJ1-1	SAGARDRTF
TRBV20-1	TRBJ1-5	SAARGNQPQH
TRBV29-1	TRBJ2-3	SVNGLAGGPDTQY
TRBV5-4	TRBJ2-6	ASSRDPSSGANVLT
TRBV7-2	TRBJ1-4	ATRQSGNEKLF
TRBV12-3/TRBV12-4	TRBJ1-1	ASKGLRTEAF
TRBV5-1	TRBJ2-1	ASSLRTSGSNEQF
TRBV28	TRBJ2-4	ASTPGGRVNIQY
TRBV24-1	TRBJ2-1	ATSGGGPYNEQF
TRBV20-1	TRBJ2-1	SAISRTGYNEQF
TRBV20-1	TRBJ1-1	SARGGADTEAF